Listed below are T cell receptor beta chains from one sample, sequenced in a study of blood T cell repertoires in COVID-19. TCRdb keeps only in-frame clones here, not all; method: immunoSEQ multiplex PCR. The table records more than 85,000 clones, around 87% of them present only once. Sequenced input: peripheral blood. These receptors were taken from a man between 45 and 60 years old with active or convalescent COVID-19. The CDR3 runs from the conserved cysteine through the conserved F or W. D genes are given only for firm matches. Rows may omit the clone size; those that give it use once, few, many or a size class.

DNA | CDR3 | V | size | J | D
TGCGCCAGCAGCCAAGGATATGGACTGACCTACGAGCAGTACTTC | CASSQGYGLTYEQYF | TRBV4-3 | - | TRBJ2-7 | -
TGTGCCACCAGCCCCCGGACAGCCCAAGAGACCCAGTACTTC | CATSPRTAQETQYF | TRBV15 | - | TRBJ2-5 | -
TGCGCCAGCAGTGCCCAGTGGGGCGAGACCCAGTACTTC | CASSAQWGETQYF | TRBV10-1 | - | TRBJ2-5 | -
TGTGCCAGTAGTTTGGGGATAAATGTCGGGGGGGCATGGAATGAGCAGTTCTTC | CASSLGINVGGAWNEQFF | TRBV19 | - | TRBJ2-1 | TRBD2
TGTGCCAGCAGGTCCACAGGAAGTGGCTACACCTTC | CASRSTGSGYTF | TRBV28 | few | TRBJ1-2 | -
TGTGCCAGCAGTGCGAGACAGGGAGCGACTGAGCAGTTCTTC | CASSARQGATEQFF | TRBV2 | - | TRBJ2-1 | TRBD1
TGTGCCAGCAGCTCCGGGGACAGGCCTTACGAGCAGTACTTC | CASSSGDRPYEQYF | TRBV3-1/TRBV3-2 | - | TRBJ2-7 | TRBD1
TGTGCCAGCACCATAACCCTTCAGGGGGGCGTTGAAGCTTTCTTT | CASTITLQGGVEAFF | TRBV28 | - | TRBJ1-1 | TRBD1
TGTGCCAGCAAGGCGGGCGCCACCTACGAGCAGTACTTC | CASKAGATYEQYF | TRBV6-5 | - | TRBJ2-7 | -
TGTGCCAGCACCTGGGGGGGATACAATGAGCAGTTCTTC | CASTWGGYNEQFF | TRBV27 | - | TRBJ2-1 | TRBD2
TGTGCCATCAGTTTACGACAGGACTACGAGCAGTACTTC | CAISLRQDYEQYF | TRBV10-3 | - | TRBJ2-7 | -
TGTGCCAGCAGCCTTCAAATTCTAGCGGGGAACACAGATACGCAGTATTTT | CASSLQILAGNTDTQYF | TRBV14 | - | TRBJ2-3 | TRBD2
TGTGCCAGCAGTTACCACGGGACAGGGCAAGAGACCCAGTACTTC | CASSYHGTGQETQYF | TRBV28 | - | TRBJ2-5 | TRBD1
TGTGCCAGCAGCAGGGATTCAGATACGCAGTATTTT | CASSRDSDTQYF | TRBV6-5 | - | TRBJ2-3 | -
TGTGCCAGCAGTGAAGCGGTGTTTGGGACACTATACAATGAGCAGTTCTTC | CASSEAVFGTLYNEQFF | TRBV2 | - | TRBJ2-1 | -
TGTGCCAGCAGCCCCCCCCCGAGGAGGGGCGGGGAGCTGTTTTTT | CASSPPPRRGGELFF | TRBV11-2 | - | TRBJ2-2 | -
TGTGCCAGCAGCTCCGCTGACAGGAGAAGCACAGATACGCAGTATTTT | CASSSADRRSTDTQYF | TRBV5-4 | - | TRBJ2-3 | -
TGCGCCAGCAGCCAAGATCATTGGGCCGACACCACCGGGGAGCTGTTTTTT | CASSQDHWADTTGELFF | TRBV4-1 | - | TRBJ2-2 | -
TGTGCCAGCTCACCAAGTAACAGGGAGGGCTACACCTTC | CASSPSNREGYTF | TRBV18 | - | TRBJ1-2 | -
TGTGCCAGCAGCCTTACAGGGGACTATGGCTACACCTTC | CASSLTGDYGYTF | TRBV11-2 | - | TRBJ1-2 | TRBD1
TGTGCCAGCTCACCACTGCGGGGGGGGTTCTTCTACGAGCAGTACTTC | CASSPLRGGFFYEQYF | TRBV18 | - | TRBJ2-7 | TRBD2
TGTGCCAGCAGCGTAGAGGGGGGGGTCCCCGAGACCCAGTACTTC | CASSVEGGVPETQYF | TRBV9 | - | TRBJ2-5 | -
TGTGCCAGCAGCTTAGTATCGGGATCGACTAATGAAAAACTGTTTTTT | CASSLVSGSTNEKLFF | TRBV7-9 | few | TRBJ1-4 | -
TGTGCCAGCTCGTGGGGACAGGGATATTGGAATGAGCAGTTCTTC | CASSWGQGYWNEQFF | TRBV18 | - | TRBJ2-1 | TRBD1
TGCAGTTCCCGGAGCACAGATACGCAGTATTTT | CSSRSTDTQYF | TRBV20-1 | - | TRBJ2-3 | -
TGTGCCAGCATTATCATTCAGGGGAACACTGAAGCTTTCTTT | CASIIIQGNTEAFF | TRBV2 | - | TRBJ1-1 | -
TGTGCCAGCGGGGGACAGGGGAAAACTGAAGCTTTCTTT | CASGGQGKTEAFF | TRBV6-6 | - | TRBJ1-1 | TRBD1
TGTGCCAGCACCCGGACAGGCGCTACCTACGAGCAGTACTTC | CASTRTGATYEQYF | TRBV28 | - | TRBJ2-7 | TRBD1
TGTGCCACCAGTGACCCCGGGACAGGCAATGAAAAACTGTTTTTT | CATSDPGTGNEKLFF | TRBV24-1 | - | TRBJ1-4 | TRBD1
TGTGCCAGCAGCCCAGGACAGGTTATTAGAGATGAGCAGTTCTTC | CASSPGQVIRDEQFF | TRBV11-3 | - | TRBJ2-1 | TRBD1
TGTGCCAGCAGCACGACAAACCTATACGAGCAGTACTTC | CASSTTNLYEQYF | TRBV6-5 | - | TRBJ2-7 | -
TGCGCCAGCCGGGACAGGGGGCTGGAATACGAGCAGTACTTC | CASRDRGLEYEQYF | TRBV5-1 | - | TRBJ2-7 | TRBD1
TGTGCCAGCAGCCCGATGAGCGGGGAACTACAAGAGACCCAGTACTTC | CASSPMSGELQETQYF | TRBV7-6 | - | TRBJ2-5 | TRBD2
TGTGCCAGCTTATGGGGGGGACAGGGGTTCTATGGCTACACCTTC | CASLWGGQGFYGYTF | TRBV28 | - | TRBJ1-2 | TRBD1
TGCGCCAGCAGCCCGGGGACAGGGCCAAATCAGCCCCAGCATTTT | CASSPGTGPNQPQHF | TRBV5-1 | - | TRBJ1-5 | TRBD1
TGTGCCAGCAGCACCAACGGGCAGGGGGCAACTAATGAAAAACTGTTTTTT | CASSTNGQGATNEKLFF | TRBV28 | - | TRBJ1-4 | TRBD1
TGTGCCAGCAGTGAGACTAGCGGGGGAGTCTACGAGCAGTACTTC | CASSETSGGVYEQYF | TRBV6-2/TRBV6-3 | - | TRBJ2-7 | TRBD2
TGTGCCAGCAGCGAGGGACTAGCGGGGGAGCGGGAGACCCAGTACTTC | CASSEGLAGERETQYF | TRBV9 | - | TRBJ2-5 | TRBD2
TGCGCCAGCAGCTTGGCGGCTCGGGACAGGGGTCCTATTAGATCAGATACGCAGTATTTT | CASSLAARDRGPIRSDTQYF | TRBV5-1 | - | TRBJ2-3 | TRBD1
TGTGCCAGCAGCGTAGTCCCGCAGGGGCCAGATACGCAGTATTTT | CASSVVPQGPDTQYF | TRBV9 | - | TRBJ2-3 | -
TGTGCCAGTAGGGAGACAGGGGTGAACACTGAAGCTTTCTTT | CASRETGVNTEAFF | TRBV19 | - | TRBJ1-1 | TRBD1
TGTGCCAGCAGTTCACCATATGGACAGTCTAACTATGGCTACACCTTC | CASSSPYGQSNYGYTF | TRBV28 | - | TRBJ1-2 | -
TGCGCCAGCAGCAATGGACAGGGTATCGACGAGCAGTACTTC | CASSNGQGIDEQYF | TRBV5-1 | - | TRBJ2-7 | TRBD1
TGTGCCAGCAGAGTTAGCCGGACTGATAATGAAAAACTGTTTTTT | CASRVSRTDNEKLFF | TRBV2 | - | TRBJ1-4 | -
TGTGCCAGTATGGAGACCTTGGACACTGAAGCTTTCTTT | CASMETLDTEAFF | TRBV19 | - | TRBJ1-1 | -
TGTGCCAGCAGTACCCCTTGGGCGTTCTACGAGCAGTACTTC | CASSTPWAFYEQYF | TRBV2 | - | TRBJ2-7 | -
TGTGCCAGCCTTAGACAGGGCGGGTGGAGCAATCAGCCCCAGCATTTT | CASLRQGGWSNQPQHF | TRBV28 | - | TRBJ1-5 | TRBD1
TGTGCCTGGACTTATGGCAGTCTCGCAGATACGCAGTATTTT | CAWTYGSLADTQYF | TRBV30 | - | TRBJ2-3 | -
TGTGCCAGCAGCAGGGACAGTGGGTACCCGAACACTGAAGCTTTCTTT | CASSRDSGYPNTEAFF | TRBV5-4 | - | TRBJ1-1 | TRBD1
TGTGCCATCAGTGCCGGGACAGGGGGCAATGGCTACACCTTC | CAISAGTGGNGYTF | TRBV10-3 | - | TRBJ1-2 | TRBD1
TGTGCCATCAGTAGGACAGCCACCTCTGGAAACACCATATATTTT | CAISRTATSGNTIYF | TRBV10-3 | - | TRBJ1-3 | -
TGTGCCATCAGAGGACAGGACAACTCCTACGAGCAGTACTTC | CAIRGQDNSYEQYF | TRBV10-3 | - | TRBJ2-7 | TRBD1